A selection of T cell receptor beta chains follows, all from one sample in a study of blood T cell repertoires in COVID-19. Sequencing used immunoSEQ multiplex PCR; TCRdb keeps in-frame clones, though not all of them. Of 87,000 or so clones detected, about 82% appear once; the ten largest clones hold approximately 21%. The source material was peripheral blood. The receptors stem from a woman aged 80 or over in a cohort sampled during active or convalescent COVID-19. Each CDR3 is given with its conserved first and last residue. Fields, in order: D gene, J gene, V gene, clone size, CDR3 protein, CDR3 DNA. A D gene is named only where the DNA matches it firmly. Only part of the rows carry a size: once, few, many, or a class if the clone is expanded.

D: .; J: TRBJ1-5; V: TRBV28; size: .; CDR3: CAAGNERLGNQPQHF; DNA: TGTGCCGCAGGGAATGAGCGACTGGGCAATCAGCCCCAGCATTTT
D: TRBD2; J: TRBJ2-5; V: TRBV5-1; size: once; CDR3: CASSLAVAGGKETQYF; DNA: TGCGCCAGCAGCTTGGCGGTAGCGGGAGGTAAAGAGACCCAGTACTTC
D: .; J: TRBJ1-1; V: TRBV9; size: .; CDR3: CASSYHGEGTEAFF; DNA: TGTGCCAGCAGCTACCACGGGGAGGGTACTGAAGCTTTCTTT
D: TRBD1; J: TRBJ1-1; V: TRBV28; size: .; CDR3: CASSVSTGVRTEAFF; DNA: TGTGCCAGCAGTGTATCTACAGGGGTACGGACTGAAGCTTTCTTT
D: TRBD1; J: TRBJ2-5; V: TRBV9; size: .; CDR3: CASSVATGVVTQYF; DNA: TGTGCCAGCAGCGTAGCTACAGGGGTGGTGACCCAGTACTTC
D: .; J: TRBJ1-5; V: TRBV2; size: .; CDR3: CASSGSRANQPQHF; DNA: TGTGCCAGCAGTGGTTCCAGGGCCAATCAGCCCCAGCATTTT
D: TRBD1; J: TRBJ2-3; V: TRBV30; size: .; CDR3: CAWRGQGSTDTQYF; DNA: TGTGCCTGGAGAGGACAGGGGAGTACAGATACGCAGTATTTT
D: TRBD2; J: TRBJ2-1; V: TRBV5-1; size: .; CDR3: CASEREGIYNEQFF; DNA: TGCGCCAGCGAACGGGAGGGGATCTACAATGAGCAGTTCTTC
D: TRBD1; J: TRBJ1-1; V: TRBV6-5; size: .; CDR3: CASSYSKQGRTEAFF; DNA: TGTGCCAGCAGTTACTCGAAACAGGGGAGGACTGAAGCTTTCTTT
D: TRBD1; J: TRBJ1-2; V: TRBV24-1; size: .; CDR3: CATSDADRADGYTF; DNA: TGTGCCACCAGTGACGCAGACAGGGCTGATGGCTACACCTTC
D: TRBD1; J: TRBJ1-2; V: TRBV6-5; size: .; CDR3: CASSLGQGGPGYTF; DNA: TGTGCCAGCAGCCTGGGACAGGGTGGACCCGGCTACACCTTC
D: TRBD1; J: TRBJ2-7; V: TRBV5-1; size: .; CDR3: CASSAGQVYEQYF; DNA: TGCGCCAGCAGCGCGGGACAGGTATACGAGCAGTACTTC
D: TRBD2; J: TRBJ2-7; V: TRBV6-4; size: .; CDR3: CASSGTSNSEQYF; DNA: TGTGCCAGCAGTGGGACTAGCAACTCCGAGCAGTACTTC
D: TRBD2; J: TRBJ2-7; V: TRBV29-1; size: .; CDR3: CSVEEASGSSYEQYF; DNA: TGCAGCGTTGAAGAGGCTAGCGGGAGCTCCTACGAGCAGTACTTC
D: TRBD1; J: TRBJ2-1; V: TRBV11-3; size: .; CDR3: CASSLPGTAYNEQFF; DNA: TGTGCCAGCAGCTTACCCGGGACAGCCTACAATGAGCAGTTCTTC
D: .; J: TRBJ1-2; V: TRBV6-5; size: .; CDR3: CASSYRGGLNYGYTF; DNA: TGTGCCAGCAGTTACAGGGGGGGTCTTAACTATGGCTACACCTTC
D: .; J: TRBJ2-7; V: TRBV7-9; size: .; CDR3: CASSLAGAIEQYF; DNA: TGTGCCAGCAGCTTAGCGGGAGCCATCGAGCAGTACTTC
D: .; J: TRBJ1-4; V: TRBV29-1; size: once; CDR3: CSVEVAGAEKLFF; DNA: TGCAGCGTTGAGGTAGCGGGGGCTGAAAAACTGTTTTTT
D: .; J: TRBJ1-6; V: TRBV19; size: .; CDR3: CASRSQDSPNSPLHF; DNA: TGTGCCAGTAGGTCTCAGGACAGTCCTAATTCACCCCTCCACTTT
D: TRBD2; J: TRBJ2-2; V: TRBV9; size: .; CDR3: CASSPMAGAGTGELFF; DNA: TGTGCCAGCAGCCCGATGGCGGGAGCGGGCACCGGGGAGCTGTTTTTT
D: .; J: TRBJ1-2; V: TRBV27; size: .; CDR3: CASSPRTANYGYTF; DNA: TGTGCCAGCAGTCCCCGGACAGCTAACTATGGCTACACCTTC
D: TRBD1; J: TRBJ1-2; V: TRBV19; size: .; CDR3: CASGTGTGVDYGYTF; DNA: TGTGCCAGTGGGACCGGGACAGGGGTTGACTATGGCTACACCTTC
D: .; J: TRBJ1-4; V: TRBV18; size: once; CDR3: CASSREAGLNGEKLFF; DNA: TGTGCCAGCTCCCGTGAGGCGGGACTTAATGGTGAAAAACTGTTTTTT
D: .; J: TRBJ1-2; V: TRBV14; size: once; CDR3: CASSQLHPGTTSMATF; DNA: TGTGCCAGCAGCCAACTCCACCCCGGGACTACCTCTATGGCTACCTTC
D: .; J: TRBJ2-4; V: TRBV5-1; size: .; CDR3: CASSLVGGARVAGSQNIQYF; DNA: TGCGCCAGCAGCTTGGTAGGGGGGGCGCGAGTAGCGGGTTCCCAAAACATTCAGTACTTC
D: .; J: TRBJ2-5; V: TRBV5-1; size: .; CDR3: CASSLGIGETQYF; DNA: TGCGCCAGCAGCTTGGGAATTGGCGAGACCCAGTACTTC
D: .; J: TRBJ2-5; V: TRBV10-2; size: few; CDR3: CASSESIDWRATQYF; DNA: TGCGCCAGCAGTGAGTCGATCGACTGGAGGGCGACCCAGTACTTC
D: TRBD2; J: TRBJ2-1; V: TRBV11-2; size: .; CDR3: CASSPVPSGRALGNEQFF; DNA: TGTGCCAGCAGCCCCGTACCTAGCGGGAGGGCCCTGGGCAATGAGCAGTTCTTC
D: .; J: TRBJ1-3; V: TRBV6-1; size: .; CDR3: CASSEAAGPFSISGNTIYF; DNA: TGTGCCAGCAGTGAAGCGGCAGGGCCTTTCTCTATCTCTGGAAACACCATATATTTT
D: TRBD2; J: TRBJ2-7; V: TRBV6-5; size: .; CDR3: CASRVTSGNYEQYF; DNA: TGTGCCAGCAGGGTGACTAGCGGAAACTACGAGCAGTACTTC
D: TRBD1; J: TRBJ2-3; V: TRBV19; size: .; CDR3: CASSGGQGAGSDTQYF; DNA: TGTGCCAGTAGTGGGGGACAGGGGGCGGGATCGGATACGCAGTATTTT
D: TRBD1; J: TRBJ1-6; V: TRBV11-3; size: once; CDR3: CASSQDRVYNSPLHF; DNA: TGTGCCAGCAGCCAAGACAGGGTTTATAATTCACCCCTCCACTTT
D: TRBD2; J: TRBJ2-3; V: TRBV24-1; size: .; CDR3: CATSDPGLALTDTQYF; DNA: TGTGCCACCAGTGATCCGGGACTAGCTTTGACAGATACGCAGTATTTT
D: .; J: TRBJ1-2; V: TRBV7-9; size: .; CDR3: CASSPGTHNYGYTF; DNA: TGTGCCAGCAGCCCCGGGACACACAACTATGGCTACACCTTC
D: .; J: TRBJ2-5; V: TRBV6-1; size: .; CDR3: CASSEVPSGLGETQYF; DNA: TGTGCCAGCAGTGAAGTCCCCTCGGGACTCGGGGAGACCCAGTACTTC